This T cell receptor (beta chain) is from a study of blood T cell repertoires in COVID-19. This CDR3 spans 15 amino acids. Germline V gene lookup returns CDR1 SEHNR and CDR2 FQNEAQ (reference sequence). Trimming left V 1 base short and J 7 bases short, with 16 bases between. The authors' processing: Reference gene primer amplification yielded estimated nucleated cell counts. Data came from immunoSEQ multiplex PCR; TCRdb stores just in-frame clones and leaves some out. V and J calls plus clone size are reproduced from that table; the DNA served to infer D and trimming. The sample includes about 140,000 clones, approximately 85% of them seen just once.

The rearrangement links TRBV7-9 to TRBJ1-1; D is undetermined. This sequence was found in a man in his forties or fifties with acute or convalescent COVID-19. Specimen: peripheral blood. The CDR3 region has the DNA TGTGCCAGCAGCTTAGTCGATCGGGTCTTCGGTGAAGCTTTCTTT. It encodes CASSLVDRVFGEAFF.